This TCR beta chain derives from a study of shared clonotypes between healthy human individuals. Naivety among CD8 cells was defined by CD45RO negativity and positive CCR7 selection, thereby excluding terminally differentiated effector memory CD45RA+ cells. Those who donated, Caucasian adults without exception, all lived in Nashville, Tennessee. Profiled with immunoSEQ multiplex PCR; TCRdb holds only in-frame clones, not every one. The data hold some 2,000,000 clones, with about 95% observed a single time. This CDR3 is built from 16 residues. Trimming shortened V by 0 bases and J by 6 bases, and 16 bases separated the two germline ends. Per germline, CDR1 LGHNA and CDR2 YSLEER.

The rearrangement joins TRBV4-3 to TRBJ2-3; no clear D gene. The specimen sequenced was naive CD8+ T cells sorted from blood. This clonotype was sampled from a man between 18 and 35 years old in good health. CDR3 sequence reads: CASSQDRSLVSDTQYF. CDR3 nucleotides: TGCGCCAGCAGCCAAGATCGGAGCCTAGTCTCGGATACGCAGTATTTT.